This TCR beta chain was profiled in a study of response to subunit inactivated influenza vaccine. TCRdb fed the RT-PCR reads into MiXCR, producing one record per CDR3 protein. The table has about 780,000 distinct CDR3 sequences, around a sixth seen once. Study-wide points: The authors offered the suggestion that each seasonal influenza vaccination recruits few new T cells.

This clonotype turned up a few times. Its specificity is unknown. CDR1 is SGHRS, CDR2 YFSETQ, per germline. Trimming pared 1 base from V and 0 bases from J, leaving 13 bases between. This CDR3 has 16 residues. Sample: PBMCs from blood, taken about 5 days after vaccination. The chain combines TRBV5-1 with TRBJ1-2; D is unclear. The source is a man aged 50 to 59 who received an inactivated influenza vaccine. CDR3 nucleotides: TGCGCCAGCAGCTTGACGATGAGATATTCTAACTATGGCTACACCTTC. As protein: CASSLTMRYSNYGYTF.